This T cell receptor beta chain was recorded in a study of blood T cells in healthy people across ages. Whole-study results and caveats: Not knowing donor CMV status may have confounded expanded clonotype changes. Both higher diversity and more naive CD4+ cells marked long-lived donors when set against aged donors.

This clonotype was seen only once. Its specificity is not known. CDR3 length: 16 amino acids. V trimming: 3 bases; J trimming: 7 bases; junction bases outside the gene matches: 11. Germline values: CDR1 MGHRA, CDR2 YSYEKL. Isolated PBMCs totaled at least 6 million in each sample. With a J-beta primer mix and a sample-barcoded 5' primer, a second PCR ran about 6 to 11 cycles. The authors tagged each cDNA molecule using a template-switch adaptor with 12 random nucleotides. In TCRdb, the 5' RACE reads were re-called with MiXCR into one record per CDR3 protein. The table has over a million distinct CDR3 sequences, 35% to 45% seen once.

This chain uses TRBV4-1 with TRBJ2-1, with 8 bases fitting TRBD1. The sequence came from a young woman in good health. The material sequenced was blood. CDR3 sequence reads: CASSQMGQVIGNEQFF. The CDR3 DNA reads TGCGCCAGCAGCCAGATGGGACAGGTAATTGGGAATGAGCAGTTCTTC.